Sequencing of this T cell receptor beta chain was carried out in a study of OX40 agonist ivuxolimab in advanced cancers. Looking at the study overall: It was permissible to have had prior anti-PD-1, anti-PD-L1 or anti-CTLA-4 therapy, and around 40% had some.

Germline values: CDR1 MGHRA, CDR2 YSYEKL. The V end was cut by 1 base, the J end by 2 bases, with 12 bases between. The CDR3 is 17 residues long. TCRdb's table, derived via immunoSEQ multiplex PCR, lists solely in-frame clones and lacks some. The sample has around 60,000 clones; roughly 89% are singletons. No patient had autoimmune disease or received systemic immunosuppression. Source: CD4+ or CD8+ T cells sorted from blood, taken in a trial of the OX40 agonist ivuxolimab. The clonotype was recovered from an adult with an advanced solid tumor such as melanoma, head and neck, liver or kidney cancer. The chain employs TRBV4-1 and TRBJ2-6; D is unclear. This chain's CDR3 is CASSQAPVEAGANVLTF. The CDR3 DNA reads as TGCGCCAGCAGCCAAGCCCCTGTGGAAGCTGGGGCCAACGTCCTGACTTTC.